This T cell receptor (beta chain) stems from a study of blood T cells in healthy people across ages. Primed by a sample-barcoded 5' primer and a J-beta primer mix, a second PCR proceeded for 7 to 11 cycles. In TCRdb, the 5' RACE reads were re-called with MiXCR into one record per CDR3 protein. The sample lists hundreds of thousands of distinct CDR3 sequences, roughly 49% occurring once. Overall study results and limits: Researchers said unsorted PBMCs prevented a conclusive naive versus antigen-experienced comparison. A strong correlation between TCR beta diversity and naive T cell percentage was seen. Relative to aged donors, long-lived donors carried more naive CD4+ cells and displayed higher diversity.

This clonotype appeared a few times. Antigen specificity is unknown. It was ten milliliters of peripheral blood that were drawn from each donor. Trimming removed 2 bases at V and 3 bases at J, with 13 bases between. CDR3 length: 15 amino acids. Germline CDR1 reads DFQATT; CDR2 reads SNEGSKA (reference sequence). This TCR came from a woman aged 55-70 years in good health. The sequenced sample consisted of blood. The chain combines TRBV20-1 with TRBJ2-2, with D perhaps matching TRBD1 (5 bases). The CDR3 sequence: CSARKGGRDTGELFF. CDR3 nucleotide sequence: TGCAGTGCTAGAAAGGGCGGCAGGGACACCGGGGAGCTGTTTTTT.